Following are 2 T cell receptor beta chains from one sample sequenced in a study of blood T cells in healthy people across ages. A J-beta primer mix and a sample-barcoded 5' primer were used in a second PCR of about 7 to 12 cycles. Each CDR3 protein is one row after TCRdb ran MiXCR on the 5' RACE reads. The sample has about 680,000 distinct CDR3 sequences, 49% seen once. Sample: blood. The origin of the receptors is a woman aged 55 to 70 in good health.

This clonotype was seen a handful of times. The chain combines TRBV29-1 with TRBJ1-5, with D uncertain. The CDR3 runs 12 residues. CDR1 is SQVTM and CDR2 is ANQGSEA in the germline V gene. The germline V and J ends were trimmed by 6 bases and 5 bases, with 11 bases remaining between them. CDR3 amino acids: CSVGGIDQPQHF. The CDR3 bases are TGCAGCGTGGGCGGTATCGATCAGCCCCAGCATTTT. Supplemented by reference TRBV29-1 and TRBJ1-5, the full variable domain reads SAVISQKPSRDICQRGTSLTIQCQVDSQVTMMFWYRQQPGQSLTLIATANQGSEATYESGFVIDKFPISRPNLTFSTLTVSNMSPEDSSIYLCSVGGIDQPQHFGDGTRLSIL.

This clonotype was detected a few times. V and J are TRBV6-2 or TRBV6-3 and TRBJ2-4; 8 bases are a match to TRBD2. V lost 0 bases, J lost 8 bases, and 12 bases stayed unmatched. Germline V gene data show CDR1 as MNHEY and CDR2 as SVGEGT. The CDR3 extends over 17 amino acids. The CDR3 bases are TGTGCCAGCAGTTACTCGTTTTCGGGAGGGGGAAGAGACATTCAGTACTTC. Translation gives CASSYSFSGGGRDIQYF.